This T cell receptor (beta chain) was retrieved from a study of T cell responses to AZD1222 COVID-19 vaccine. Study findings and constraints: Vaccine-related CD4 TCRs covered spike, predominating at 160-218 and 743-854.

Method: immunoSEQ multiplex PCR; TCRdb's copy keeps in-frame clones and lacks some. The data hold 90,000 to 140,000 clones, with nearly 90% observed a single time. The CDR3 extends over 16 amino acids. V lost 4 bases to trimming and J lost 0 bases, with 10 bases between them. Germline CDR1 LGHNA, CDR2 YSLEER. With respect to this clone: Its matching antigen is unknown.

This sequence joins TRBV4-3 and TRBJ2-6; D uncertain. The clonotype comes from an adult who received the AZD1222 COVID-19 vaccine. The specimen comprised peripheral blood, sampled 28 days after the second AZD1222 dose. CDR3 sequence: CASSRDISSGANVLTF. In DNA form, the CDR3 reads TGCGCCAGCAGCCGCGATATAAGCTCTGGGGCCAACGTCCTGACTTTC.